The 14 T cell receptor beta chains in this list originate from one sample, sequenced in a study of OX40 agonist ivuxolimab in advanced cancers. Assay: immunoSEQ multiplex PCR; the TCRdb copy retains only in-frame clones and omits some. This table has under 100,000 clones, roughly 91% appearing once. Sample: CD4+ or CD8+ T cells sorted from blood, taken in a trial of the OX40 agonist ivuxolimab. These receptors came from an adult with an advanced solid tumor such as melanoma, head and neck, liver or kidney cancer.

The CDR3 spells CASSQRGDYEQYF. DNA for the CDR3: TGCGCCAGCAGCCAAAGGGGGGACTACGAGCAGTACTTC. The chain combines TRBV4-1 with TRBJ2-7; D is tentatively TRBD1 or TRBD2 (6 bases each). The ends were cut back, 2 bases at V and 3 bases at J, with 8 bases in the middle. Germline V gene data show CDR1 as MGHRA and CDR2 as YSYEKL. This CDR3 contains 13 residues.

The rearrangement uses TRBV29-1 and TRBJ2-3, with 11 bases that match TRBD1. The V gene's germline CDR1 is SQVTM and CDR2 ANQGSEA. CDR3 length: 21 amino acids. J lost 1 base, V lost 6 bases, and 24 bases had no gene match. DNA of the CDR3: TGCAGCGTCCCCACGGGTGATGTACCAGGACAGGGGGCGTATGGCACAGATACGCAGTATTTT. Translated, it gives CSVPTGDVPGQGAYGTDTQYF.

The chain combines TRBV27 with TRBJ2-5, with TRBD2 identical over 8 bases. The trim removed 3 bases at V and 6 bases at J, leaving 6 bases unmatched. The CDR3 is 14 residues long. CDR1 and CDR2 (germline): MNHEY, SMNVEV (reference sequence). The CDR3 DNA sequence: TGTGCCAGCAGTTTTGGTAGCGGGATTAAGACCCAGTACTTC. Protein sequence: CASSFGSGIKTQYF.

V usage is TRBV2 and J usage is TRBJ1-6; unclear D gene. Germline CDR1 is SNHLY and CDR2 is FYNNEI. The CDR3 is made up of 12 amino acids. V shed 1 base and J shed 13 bases, with 8 bases lying between them. The CDR3 loop is CASSEVTGPLHF. The CDR3 DNA is TGTGCCAGCAGTGAAGTAACTGGGCCCCTCCACTTT.

The gene calls are TRBV6-1 and TRBJ2-4; TRBD1 agrees at 9 bases. Unmatched junction bases numbered 1, after V lost 2 bases and J lost 8 bases. The length of the CDR3 is 13 residues. CDR1 is MNHNS and CDR2 is SASEGT in the germline V gene. This CDR3 reads CASSERDRDIQYF. Written as DNA, the CDR3 is TGTGCCAGCAGTGAAAGGGACAGGGACATTCAGTACTTC.

J is TRBJ2-2 and V is TRBV6-6; D call uncertain. This CDR3 region has 15 residues. Germline V lookup: CDR1 MNHNY, CDR2 SVGAGI (reference sequence). Trimming cost V 5 bases and J 4 bases, with 14 bases left between them. CDR3 amino acids: CASSKDQLSTGELFF. The CDR3 region has the DNA TGTGCCAGCAGTAAAGATCAGCTCAGCACCGGGGAGCTGTTTTTT.

Comments on this clone: The same CDR3 can be traced to other DNA sequences in this sample. The chain joins TRBV30 to TRBJ1-5; D perhaps matches TRBD1 (5 bases). Deletions cut 1 base from V and 7 bases from J, with 11 bases between. From germline, CDR1 is GTSNPN and CDR2 SVGIG (reference sequence). The CDR3 sequence is 13 residues long. The CDR3 DNA sequence: TGTGCCTGGAGTGGCGGGGGAGGGCAGCCCCAGCATTTT. Its translation: CAWSGGGGQPQHF.

Only one count was recorded for this clone. The V gene is TRBV29-1, the J gene TRBJ2-1, with a possible D match to TRBD1 (7 bases). CDR1 is SQVTM and CDR2 is ANQGSEA in the germline V gene. V lost 2 bases and J lost 6, with 8 bases in between. The CDR3 spans 12 residues. The CDR3 region has the DNA TGCAGCGTTGAACAGGGGGGCAATGAGCAGTTCTTC. Amino acid sequence: CSVEQGGNEQFF.

The V call is TRBV7-6, the J call TRBJ2-7; 11 bases map to TRBD2. CDR1 SGHVS and CDR2 FNYEAQ come from the germline V gene. The ends lost 6 bases at V and 2 bases at J; junction bases unmatched: 3. The CDR3 is 14 residues long. CDR3 coding DNA: TGTGCCAGCAGTTCTAGCGGGAGGCCCTACGAGCAGTACTTC. It encodes CASSSSGRPYEQYF.

This clone occurred once. The V gene is TRBV18, the J gene TRBJ2-7; TRBD1 is a possible D gene (5 bases). V dropped 4 bases and J dropped 2 bases, with 9 bases sitting between them. Germline V gene data show CDR1 as KGHSH and CDR2 as LQKENI. The CDR3 totals 13 residues. The CDR3 is CASSLVGAYEQYF. The CDR3 DNA is TGTGCCAGCTCACTCGTAGGGGCCTACGAGCAGTACTTC. Together with reference TRBV18 and TRBJ2-7, the CDR3 gives the full variable domain: NAGVMQNPRHLVRRRGQEARLRCSPMKGHSHVYWYRQLPEEGLKFMVYLQKENIIDESGMPKERFSAEFPKEGPSILRIQQVVRGDSAAYFCASSLVGAYEQYFGPGTRLTVT.

This chain connects TRBV4-1 to TRBJ2-7; D possibly matches TRBD1 or TRBD2 (6 bases each). Trimming removed 2 bases from V and 3 bases from J, with 14 bases in between. This CDR3 has 15 residues. Germline V gives CDR1 MGHRA, CDR2 YSYEKL. The CDR3 loop is CASSQQGRAGYEQYF. DNA of the CDR3: TGCGCCAGCAGCCAACAGGGGCGAGCGGGCTACGAGCAGTACTTC.

V gene TRBV28 combines with J gene TRBJ2-3; D gene unclear. The germline V and J ends were trimmed by 3 bases and 2 bases, with 6 bases remaining between them. Germline assignment: CDR1 MDHEN and CDR2 SYDVKM. The CDR3 runs to 13 residues. CDR3 region: CASSFPHTDTQYF. The CDR3 coding sequence is TGTGCCAGCAGTTTCCCCCACACAGATACGCAGTATTTT.

The chain recombines TRBV5-1 with TRBJ2-1; D is unclear. With 4 bases removed from V and 6 bases from J, the gap between germline ends came to 11 bases. In germline, CDR1 is SGHRS, CDR2 YFSETQ. The CDR3 totals 13 residues. The DNA of the CDR3 is TGCGCCAGCAGCGAAAACGTACTCAATGAGCAGTTCTTC. It codes for CASSENVLNEQFF.

The chain links TRBV7-2 to TRBJ2-1; TRBD2 agrees at 9 bases. The CDR3 length is 16 residues. Germline trimming cut 0 bases from V and 4 bases from J; bases unmatched to any gene: 4. The germline CDR1 and CDR2 sequences are SGHTA and FQGNSA. The CDR3 region has the DNA TGTGCCAGCAGCTTAGCGTTTACTAGCGGGTACAATGAGCAGTTCTTC. Translation: CASSLAFTSGYNEQFF.